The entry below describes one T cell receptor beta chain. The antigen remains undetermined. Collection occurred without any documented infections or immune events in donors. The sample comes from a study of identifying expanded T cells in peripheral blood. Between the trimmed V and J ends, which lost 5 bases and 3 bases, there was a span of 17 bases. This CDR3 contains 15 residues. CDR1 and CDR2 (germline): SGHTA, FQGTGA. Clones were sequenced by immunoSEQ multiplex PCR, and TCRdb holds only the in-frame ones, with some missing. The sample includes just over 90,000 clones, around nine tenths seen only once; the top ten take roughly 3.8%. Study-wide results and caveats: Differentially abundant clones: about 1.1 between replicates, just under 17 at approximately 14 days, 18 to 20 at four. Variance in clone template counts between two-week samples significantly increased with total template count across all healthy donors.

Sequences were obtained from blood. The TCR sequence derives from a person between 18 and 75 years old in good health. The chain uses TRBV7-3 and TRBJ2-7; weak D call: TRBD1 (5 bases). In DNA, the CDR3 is TGTGCCAGCAGCCCGCAAAAGGACATTTACTACGAGCAGTACTTC. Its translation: CASSPQKDIYYEQYF. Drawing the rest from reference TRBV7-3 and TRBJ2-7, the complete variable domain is GAGVSQTPSNKVTEKGKYVELRCDPISGHTALYWYRQSLGQGPEFLIYFQGTGAADDSGLPNDRFFAVRPEGSVSTLKIQRTERGDSAVYLCASSPQKDIYYEQYFGPGTRLTVT.